Listed here are 24 T cell receptor beta chains from one sample, sequenced in a study of regulatory T cells in long-lasting Graves disease (dated by TCRdb to the early 2020s). Sample time point, as interpreted from the label and publication: newly diagnosed GD, antithyroid drugs for less than 3 months. For both TCR sequencing and RNA sequencing, RNA was extracted from PBMCs in TRIzol. Library generation was performed with multiplex PCR. The instrument given in TCRdb is Illumina HiSeq 4000. To build TCR beta libraries, CDR3 regions were amplified by Arm-PCR using iRepertoire HTBI primers. TCRdb reanalyzed the raw reads on its own, using fastp at Q25 for trimming and MiXCR for clone calling, and kept in-frame beta chains. For every CDR3 protein sequence, its rows merge into one entry that carries the most common genes and DNA. The sample includes around 460,000 distinct CDR3 sequences, with 13% to 15% observed a single time. The top ten hold under 20% of the sample.

Another study also made use of these data, one on T cells in Graves' hyperthyroidism and ophthalmopathy.

The sequencing used peripheral blood mononuclear cells (PBMCs), collected at new diagnosis, from a patient treated with antithyroid drugs. These TCRs come from a woman aged 45-65 years with Graves disease. Donor details come from another sample of the same person, matched by shared clones.

This clonotype was counted between two and nine times. The gene calls are TRBV5-1 and TRBJ1-2; 7 bases are shared with TRBD1. Looked up from germline, CDR1 is SGHRS and CDR2 is YFSETQ. The ends lost 0 bases at V and 7 bases at J; junction bases unmatched: 12. CDR3 size: 16 residues. CDR3 sequence reads: CASSLGLSRQGLGYTF. The CDR3 DNA reads as TGCGCCAGCAGCTTGGGACTTTCGAGACAGGGTCTTGGCTACACCTTC.

This clonotype occurred a few times. The chain has TRBV20-1 and TRBJ2-2; D not certain. Trimming cost V 3 bases and J 0 bases, with 8 bases left between them. CDR3 length: 14 amino acids. Germline CDR1 reads DFQATT; CDR2 reads SNEGSKA (reference sequence). Written as DNA, the CDR3 is TGCAGTGCTAGCCGGGCGGCGAACACCGGGGAGCTGTTTTTT. The encoded protein is CSASRAANTGELFF.

This sequence joins TRBV18 and TRBJ1-1, with unresolved D. CDR1 is KGHSH, CDR2 LQKENI, per germline. V lost 3 bases and J 2 bases, leaving 13 bases between the germline ends. The CDR3 is made up of 15 amino acids. The CDR3 here is CASSPPGGSNTEAFF. CDR3 DNA: TGTGCCAGCTCACCGCCGGGAGGGTCTAACACTGAAGCTTTCTTT.

This clonotype was detected ten times or more. The genes are TRBV18 and TRBJ2-1, with TRBD2 identical over 12 bases. Germline CDR1 KGHSH, CDR2 LQKENI. J gave up 9 bases and V 5 bases, and 5 bases lay outside the gene matches. CDR3 length: 14 amino acids. CDR3 region: CASSTGLAGSEQFF. CDR3 DNA: TGTGCCAGCTCAACGGGACTAGCGGGCTCTGAGCAGTTCTTC.

This clonotype was recorded at least ten times. The chain couples TRBV7-9 to TRBJ2-7; 11 bases are shared with TRBD2. The ends lost 4 bases at V and 2 bases at J; junction bases unmatched: 4. Per the germline V gene, CDR1 is SEHNR and CDR2 is FQNEAQ (reference sequence). The CDR3 covers 15 residues. The CDR3 reads CASSSGLADPYEQYF. Here the CDR3 DNA reads TGTGCCAGCAGCTCGGGACTAGCGGACCCCTACGAGCAGTACTTC.

The DNA for the CDR3 is TGTGCCAGCAGCTTAGGGTCGGGCTACTACAATGAGCAGTTCTTC. Translated, it gives CASSLGSGYYNEQFF. The chain carries TRBV7-2 and TRBJ2-1; D not resolved. This CDR3 contains 15 residues. Germline V CDR1 and CDR2: SGHTA, FQGNSA. Deletions cut 1 base from V and 3 bases from J, with 10 bases between. The variable domain in full, with the rest retrieved from reference TRBV7-2 and TRBJ2-1, is GAGVSQSPSNKVTEKGKDVELRCDPISGHTALYWYRQSLGQGLEFLIYFQGNSAPDKSGLPSDRFSAERTGGSVSTLTIQRTQQEDSAVYLCASSLGSGYYNEQFFGPGTRLTVL.

This clonotype was observed a few times. Since a much larger clone is just one base distant, this may be a read error. This chain joins TRBV2 and TRBJ1-3, with 8 bases lining up with TRBD1. Germline V gene lookup returns CDR1 SNHLY and CDR2 FYNNEI. Trimming took 5 bases from V and 0 from J; bases not matched to a gene: 3. The CDR3 spans 15 residues. CDR3 sequence (DNA): TGTGCCAGCAGTTCCGGACAGGGCTCTGGAAACACCATATATTTT. Translation: CASSSGQGSGNTIYF.

Regarding this clonotype: This could be a read error, since a much larger clone is one nucleotide away. The chain has TRBV11-1 and TRBJ2-7; D uncertain. This CDR3 has 14 residues. Germline V gives CDR1 SGHAT, CDR2 FQDESV (reference sequence). The CDR3 region has the DNA TGTGCCAGCAGCTTAGAGGTCGGTGTCTACGAGCAGTGCTTC. Translating it yields CASSLEVGVYEQCF.

The chain uses TRBV25-1 and TRBJ1-1; maybe TRBD1 (6 bases). CDR1 and CDR2 (germline): MGHDK, SYGVNS. The length of the CDR3 is 15 residues. V lost 8 bases and J 4 bases, leaving 20 bases between the germline ends. CDR3 sequence reads: CASSQGNDRTTEAFF. The CDR3 DNA reads as TGTGCCAGCTCCCAGGGGAATGACAGGACCACTGAAGCTTTCTTT.

V gene TRBV4-1 combines with J gene TRBJ2-1, with TRBD2 matching 16 bases. With 1 base clipped from V and 7 bases from J, the junction kept 4 bases outside the gene matches. CDR3 size: 17 residues. The V gene's germline CDR1 is MGHRA and CDR2 YSYEKL. The CDR3 nucleotides read TGCGCCAGCAGCCAAGGTGGGACTAGCGGGAGGGAAAATGAGCAGTTCTTC. The encoded protein is CASSQGGTSGRENEQFF.

The chain has TRBV7-9 and TRBJ1-2, with D possibly being TRBD1 (6 bases). V shed 0 bases and J shed 7 bases, with 9 bases lying between them. Per germline, CDR1 SEHNR and CDR2 FQNEAQ (reference sequence). This CDR3 is built from 13 residues. The CDR3 DNA is TGTGCCAGCAGCTTAGCGTCAGGGGCTGGCTACACCTTC. Translation: CASSLASGAGYTF.

For this clonotype: A much larger clone lies a single base off, so this may be a read error. The rearrangement joins TRBV28 to TRBJ2-1; D perhaps matches TRBD1 (5 bases). Per the germline V gene, CDR1 is MDHEN and CDR2 is SYDVKM. This CDR3 region has 13 residues. CDR3 sequence reads: CASIDSTYNEQLF. CDR3 coding DNA: TGTGCCAGCATCGACAGTACCTACAATGAGCAGCTCTTC.

This clonotype was counted only a few times. The chain couples TRBV7-9 to TRBJ1-5; no reliable D call. CDR1 SEHNR and CDR2 FQNEAQ come from the germline V gene (reference sequence). V gave up 5 bases and J gave up 0 bases, with 11 bases separating them. The CDR3 consists of 15 residues. The CDR3 nucleotides read TGTGCCAGCAGCCAAGCTGACGGTAGCAATCAGCCCCAGCATTTT. Translating it yields CASSQADGSNQPQHF.

This clonotype was recorded a few times. V and J are TRBV29-1 and TRBJ2-7; the D gene is possibly TRBD2 (5 bases). CDR3 size: 11 residues. Trimming left V 2 bases short and J 7 bases short, with 9 bases between. Germline CDR1 reads SQVTM; CDR2 reads ANQGSEA. Here the CDR3 reads CSVELAWEQYF. CDR3 DNA sequence: TGCAGCGTTGAATTAGCGTGGGAGCAGTACTTC.

This clonotype has a count of ten or more. This chain connects TRBV13 to TRBJ2-1; TRBD1 might be the D (6 bases). The germline V gene has CDR1 PRHDT and CDR2 FYEKMQ (reference sequence). Trimming cost V 4 bases and J 4 bases, with 14 bases left between them. The CDR3 runs to 15 residues. CDR3 region: CASSSGTLGYNEQFF. Here the CDR3 DNA reads TGTGCCAGCAGCTCCGGGACATTAGGTTACAATGAGCAGTTCTTC.

In its sample, this clonotype was seen a few times. V usage is TRBV20-1 and J usage is TRBJ2-4; a weak D match, TRBD2 (6 bases). CDR3 length equals 14 residues. Germline values: CDR1 DFQATT, CDR2 SNEGSKA (reference sequence). V lost 1 base to trimming and J lost 3 bases, with 10 bases between them. Here the CDR3 reads CSARGDSVKNIQYF. Written as DNA, the CDR3 is TGCAGTGCTAGAGGGGACTCTGTCAAAAACATTCAGTACTTC.

In this sample, this clonotype turned up many times. The rearrangement uses TRBV6-1 and TRBJ2-1; 8 nucleotides line up with TRBD2. V lost 4 bases and J lost 0; bases outside the gene matches: 17. The CDR3 has 20 amino acids. Germline CDR1 reads MNHNS; CDR2 reads SASEGT. Written as DNA, the CDR3 is TGTGCCAGCAGTGCCTTAAGCGGGAGCCAAGTATTTAGCTCCTACAATGAGCAGTTCTTC. Its protein is CASSALSGSQVFSSYNEQFF.

This clonotype was counted ten times or more. This chain connects TRBV7-8 to TRBJ2-1; weak D call: TRBD1 (9 bases). Trimming removed 8 bases at V and 5 bases at J, with 31 bases between. The CDR3 runs 19 residues. Looked up from germline, CDR1 is SGHVS and CDR2 is FQNEAQ. The CDR3 region has the DNA TGTGCCAGCCGCCCGGGGGGGACAGGGCGCCTTAGGCAGGACAATGAGCAGTTCTTC. It codes for CASRPGGTGRLRQDNEQFF.

The J gene is TRBJ2-2, the V gene TRBV4-1, with 10 nucleotides matching TRBD1. V lost 4 bases and J lost 3; bases outside the gene matches: 5. Germline V gives CDR1 MGHRA, CDR2 YSYEKL. The CDR3 extends over 16 amino acids. CDR3 DNA sequence: TGCGCCAGCAGCCTGGGACAGGGGTATTACACCGGGGAGCTGTTTTTT. This gives the protein CASSLGQGYYTGELFF.

With regard to this clonotype: This may stem from a read error, because a much larger clone lies one nucleotide away. DNA for the CDR3: TGCGCCAGCAGCCCTGGAGCACAGCGGTCCTACAATGAGCAGTACTTC. Its protein product is CASSPGAQRSYNEQYF. The V and J genes are TRBV5-1 and TRBJ2-4; a weak D match, TRBD2 (5 bases). V dropped 4 bases and J dropped 13 bases, with 27 bases sitting between them. CDR3 length: 16 residues. Germline CDR1 and CDR2: SGHRS and YFSETQ.

V is TRBV3-1 and J is TRBJ2-7; 7 bases agree with TRBD2. The CDR3 consists of 14 residues. CDR1 and CDR2 (germline): LGHDT, YNNKEL (reference sequence). Trimming took 0 bases from V and 4 from J; bases not matched to a gene: 3. The CDR3: CASSQERELYEQYF. CDR3 nucleotides: TGTGCCAGCAGCCAAGAGCGGGAGTTGTACGAGCAGTACTTC.

This clonotype has a handful of counts. CDR3 in DNA: TGCAGTGCTAGTTTACTAGGGGGGAGCCCCCCCGGGGAGACCCAGTACTTC. It yields the protein CSASLLGGSPPGETQYF. The chain combines TRBV20-1 with TRBJ2-5; D tentatively reads TRBD1 or TRBD2 (6 bases each). The V and J ends lost 3 bases and 5 bases respectively, with 25 bases between them. The CDR3 runs 17 residues. Germline values: CDR1 DFQATT, CDR2 SNEGSKA (reference sequence).

This clonotype has a count of ten or more. The chain combines TRBV11-2 with TRBJ2-5, with 7 bases that match TRBD2. Germline V gives CDR1 SGHAT, CDR2 FQNNGV. The J segment lost 2 bases and the V segment lost 3 bases, leaving 6 bases of the junction unmatched. CDR3 length equals 15 residues. The CDR3 nucleotides are TGTGCCAGCAGCTTTGCGGCTAGCGGACAAGAGACCCAGTACTTC. Residues: CASSFAASGQETQYF.

This clonotype was recorded at least ten times. The genes are TRBV14 and TRBJ2-5; D gene unclear. Deletions cut 2 bases from V and 4 bases from J, with 8 bases between. The CDR3 extends over 13 amino acids. Germline CDR1 SGHDN, CDR2 FVKESK. The CDR3 sequence: CASSQSAAETQYF. As DNA, the CDR3 is TGTGCCAGCAGCCAATCGGCAGCAGAGACCCAGTACTTC.